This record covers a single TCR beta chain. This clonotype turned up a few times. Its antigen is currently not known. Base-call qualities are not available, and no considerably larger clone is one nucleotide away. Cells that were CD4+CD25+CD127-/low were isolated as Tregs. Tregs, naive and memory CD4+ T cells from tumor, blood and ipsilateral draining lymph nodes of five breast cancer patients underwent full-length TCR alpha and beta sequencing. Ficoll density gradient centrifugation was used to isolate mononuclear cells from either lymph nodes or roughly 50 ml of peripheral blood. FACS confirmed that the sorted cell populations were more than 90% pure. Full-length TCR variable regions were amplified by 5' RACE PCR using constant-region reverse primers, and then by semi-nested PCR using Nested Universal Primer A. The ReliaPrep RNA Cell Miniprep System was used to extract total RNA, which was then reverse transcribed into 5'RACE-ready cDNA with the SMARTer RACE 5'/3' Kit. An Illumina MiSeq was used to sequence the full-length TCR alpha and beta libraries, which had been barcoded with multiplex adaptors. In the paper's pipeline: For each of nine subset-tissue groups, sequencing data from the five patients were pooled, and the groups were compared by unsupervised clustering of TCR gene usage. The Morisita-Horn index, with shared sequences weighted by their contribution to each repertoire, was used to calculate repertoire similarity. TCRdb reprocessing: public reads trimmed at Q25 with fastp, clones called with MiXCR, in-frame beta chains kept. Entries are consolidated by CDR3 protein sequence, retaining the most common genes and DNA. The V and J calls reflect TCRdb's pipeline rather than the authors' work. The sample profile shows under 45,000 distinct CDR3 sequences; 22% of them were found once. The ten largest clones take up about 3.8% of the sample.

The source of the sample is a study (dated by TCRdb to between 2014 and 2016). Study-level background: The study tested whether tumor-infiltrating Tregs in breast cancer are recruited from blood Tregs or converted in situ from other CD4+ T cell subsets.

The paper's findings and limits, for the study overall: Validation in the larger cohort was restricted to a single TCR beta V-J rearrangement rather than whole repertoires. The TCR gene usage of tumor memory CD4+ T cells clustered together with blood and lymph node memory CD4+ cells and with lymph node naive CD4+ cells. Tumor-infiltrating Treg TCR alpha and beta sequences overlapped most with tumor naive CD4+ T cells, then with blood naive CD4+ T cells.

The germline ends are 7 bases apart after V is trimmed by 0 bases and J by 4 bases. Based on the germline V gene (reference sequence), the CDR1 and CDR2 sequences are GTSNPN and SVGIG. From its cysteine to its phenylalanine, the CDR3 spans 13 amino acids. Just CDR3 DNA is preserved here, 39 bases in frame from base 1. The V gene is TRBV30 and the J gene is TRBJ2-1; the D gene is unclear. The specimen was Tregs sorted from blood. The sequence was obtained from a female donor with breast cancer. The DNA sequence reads TGTGCCTGGAGTGTGGGCGGTTACAATGAGCAGTTCTTC. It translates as CAWSVGGYNEQFF.